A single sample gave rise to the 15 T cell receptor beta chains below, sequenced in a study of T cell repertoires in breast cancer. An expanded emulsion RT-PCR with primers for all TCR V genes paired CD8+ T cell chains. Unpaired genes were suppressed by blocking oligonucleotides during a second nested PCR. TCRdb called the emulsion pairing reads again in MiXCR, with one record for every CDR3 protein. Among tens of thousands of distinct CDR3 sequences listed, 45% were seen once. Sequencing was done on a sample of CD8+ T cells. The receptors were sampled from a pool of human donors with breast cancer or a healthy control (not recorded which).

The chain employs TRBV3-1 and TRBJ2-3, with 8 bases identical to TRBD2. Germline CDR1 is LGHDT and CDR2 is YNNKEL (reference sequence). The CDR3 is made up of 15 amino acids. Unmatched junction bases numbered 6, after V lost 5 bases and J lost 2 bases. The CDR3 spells CASSSPRGATDTQYF. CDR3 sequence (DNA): TGTGCCAGCAGCTCGCCGCGGGGGGCCACAGATACGCAGTATTTT.

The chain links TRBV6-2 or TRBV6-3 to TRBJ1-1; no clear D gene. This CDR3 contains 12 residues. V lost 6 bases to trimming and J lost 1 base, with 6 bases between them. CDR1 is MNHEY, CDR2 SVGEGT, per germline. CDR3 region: CASSNGNTEAFF. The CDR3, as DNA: TGTGCCAGCAGCAATGGGAACACTGAAGCTTTCTTT.

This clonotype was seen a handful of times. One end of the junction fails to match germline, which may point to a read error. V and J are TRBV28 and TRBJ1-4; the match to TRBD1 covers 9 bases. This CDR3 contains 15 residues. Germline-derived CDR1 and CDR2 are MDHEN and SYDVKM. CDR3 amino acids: CASSPQGTGNEKLVF. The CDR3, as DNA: TGTGCCAGCAGTCCTCAAGGGACAGGGAATGAAAAACTGGTTTTT.

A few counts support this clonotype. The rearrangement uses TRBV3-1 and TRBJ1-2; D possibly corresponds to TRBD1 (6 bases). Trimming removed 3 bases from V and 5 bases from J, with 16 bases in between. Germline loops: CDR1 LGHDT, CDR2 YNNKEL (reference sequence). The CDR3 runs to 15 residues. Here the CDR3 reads CASSHSAPGEYGYTF. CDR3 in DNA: TGTGCCAGCAGCCATTCAGCCCCAGGGGAATATGGCTACACCTTC.

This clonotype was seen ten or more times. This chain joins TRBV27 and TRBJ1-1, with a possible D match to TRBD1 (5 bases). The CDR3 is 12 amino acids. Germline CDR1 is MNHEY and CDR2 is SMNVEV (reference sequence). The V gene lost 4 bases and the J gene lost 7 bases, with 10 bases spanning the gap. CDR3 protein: CASSSGGLEAFF. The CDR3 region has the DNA TGTGCCAGCAGTTCGGGGGGACTTGAAGCTTTCTTT.

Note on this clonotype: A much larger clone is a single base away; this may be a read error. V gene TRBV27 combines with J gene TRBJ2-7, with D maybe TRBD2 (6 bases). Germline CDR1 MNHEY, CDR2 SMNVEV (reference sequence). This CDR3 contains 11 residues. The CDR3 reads CVSGPTYEQYF. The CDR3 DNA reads TGTGTCAGCGGGCCGACCTACGAGCAGTACTTC.

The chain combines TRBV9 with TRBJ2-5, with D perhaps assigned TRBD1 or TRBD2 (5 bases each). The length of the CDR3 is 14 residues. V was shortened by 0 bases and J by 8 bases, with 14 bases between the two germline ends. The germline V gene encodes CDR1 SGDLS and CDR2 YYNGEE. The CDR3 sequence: CASSVGGTRCTQYF. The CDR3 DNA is TGTGCCAGCAGCGTAGGGGGGACCAGGTGTACCCAGTACTTC.

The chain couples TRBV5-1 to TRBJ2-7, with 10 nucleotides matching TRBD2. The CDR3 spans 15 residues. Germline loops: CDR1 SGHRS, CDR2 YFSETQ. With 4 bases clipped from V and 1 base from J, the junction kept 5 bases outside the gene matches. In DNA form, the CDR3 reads TGCGCCAGCAGCGAAGGACTAGCGGTTTCCTACGAGCAGTACTTC. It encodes CASSEGLAVSYEQYF.

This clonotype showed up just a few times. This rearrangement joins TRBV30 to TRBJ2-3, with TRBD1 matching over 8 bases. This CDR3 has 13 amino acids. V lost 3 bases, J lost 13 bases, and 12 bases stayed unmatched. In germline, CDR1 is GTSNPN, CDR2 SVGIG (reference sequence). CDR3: CAWRISGGPNEYF. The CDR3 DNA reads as TGTGCCTGGAGGATATCAGGGGGCCCGAATGAGTATTTT.

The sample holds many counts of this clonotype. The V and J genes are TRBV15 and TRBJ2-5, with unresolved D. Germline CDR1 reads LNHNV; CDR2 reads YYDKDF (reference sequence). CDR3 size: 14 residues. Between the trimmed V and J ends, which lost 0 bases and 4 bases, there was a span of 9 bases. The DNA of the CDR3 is TGTGCCACCAGCAGAGATTCAGTGACAGAGACCCAGTACTTC. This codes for CATSRDSVTETQYF.

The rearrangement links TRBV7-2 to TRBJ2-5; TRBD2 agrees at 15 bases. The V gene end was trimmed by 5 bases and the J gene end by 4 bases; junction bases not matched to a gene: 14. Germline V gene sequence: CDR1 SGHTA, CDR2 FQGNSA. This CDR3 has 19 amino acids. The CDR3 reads CASSVDSRTSGRARETQYF. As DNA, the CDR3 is TGTGCCAGCAGCGTGGACTCCCGGACTAGCGGGAGGGCCAGAGAGACCCAGTACTTC.

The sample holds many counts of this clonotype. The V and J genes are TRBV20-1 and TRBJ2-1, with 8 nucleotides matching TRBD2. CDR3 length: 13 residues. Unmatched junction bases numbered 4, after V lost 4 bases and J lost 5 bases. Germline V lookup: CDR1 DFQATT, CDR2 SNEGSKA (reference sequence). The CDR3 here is CSAIGGAHNEQFF. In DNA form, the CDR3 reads TGCAGTGCTATCGGGGGGGCCCACAATGAGCAGTTCTTC.

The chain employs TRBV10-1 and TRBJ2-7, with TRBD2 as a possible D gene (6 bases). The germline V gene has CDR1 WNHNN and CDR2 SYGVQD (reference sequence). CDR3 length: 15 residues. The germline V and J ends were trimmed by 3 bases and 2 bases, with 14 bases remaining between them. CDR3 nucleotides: TGCGCCAGCAGTGATTTCCGGACGGGGGCCTACGAGCAGTACTTC. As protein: CASSDFRTGAYEQYF.

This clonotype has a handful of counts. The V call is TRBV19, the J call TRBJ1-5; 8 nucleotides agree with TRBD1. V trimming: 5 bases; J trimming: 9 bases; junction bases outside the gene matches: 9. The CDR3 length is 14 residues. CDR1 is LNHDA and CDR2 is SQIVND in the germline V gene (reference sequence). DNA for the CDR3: TGTGCCAGTAGTTCGACAGGGGTACCCGGGCCCCAGCATTTT. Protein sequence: CASSSTGVPGPQHF.

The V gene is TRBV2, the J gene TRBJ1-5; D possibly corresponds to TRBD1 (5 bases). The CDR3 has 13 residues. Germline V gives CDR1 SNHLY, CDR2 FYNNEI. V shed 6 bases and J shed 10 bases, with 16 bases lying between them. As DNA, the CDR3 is TGTGCCAGCAGAACGGGACTTCATCGCCCCCAGCATTTT. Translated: CASRTGLHRPQHF.